Listed here are 7 T cell receptor beta chains from one sample, sequenced in a study of post-analysis software for immune sequencing data. Researchers reported that TCR beta cDNA libraries carried unique molecular identifiers. TCRdb fed the PCR reads into MiXCR, producing one record per CDR3 protein. The data contain approximately 160,000 distinct CDR3 sequences, about 30% of them singletons. Regarding the study as a whole: With TRBV5-6, TRBV5-1 and TRBV20-1 included, roughly five TRBV segments were more frequent in patients than in controls.

Which antigens these TCRs recognize remains unknown. Sequencing input: blood. The receptor source for this set is a girl aged 10 to 17 with multiple sclerosis.

This clonotype came up a few times. The rearrangement links TRBV29-1 to TRBJ1-1, with D unclear. V was shortened by 5 bases and J by 4 bases, with 23 bases between the two germline ends. This CDR3 region has 16 residues. CDR1 and CDR2 (germline): SQVTM, ANQGSEA. The CDR3 region is CSVIEVETRVLTEAFF. CDR3 nucleotide sequence: TGCAGCGTTATAGAGGTGGAAACAAGGGTCCTCACTGAAGCTTTCTTT.

This clonotype has only a few counts. The chain joins TRBV6-5 to TRBJ1-2; D unresolved. The CDR3 spans 15 residues. The V gene's germline CDR1 is MNHEY and CDR2 SVGAGI. Trimming left V 0 bases short and J 7 bases short, with 15 bases between. CDR3 residues: CASSYSPEAVRGYTF. CDR3 bases: TGTGCCAGCAGTTACTCGCCCGAGGCCGTGCGTGGCTACACCTTC.

Many counts were recorded for this clonotype. V gene TRBV11-2 combines with J gene TRBJ2-1; perhaps D is TRBD1 or TRBD2 (6 bases each). V was cut by 1 base and J by 0 bases, with 10 bases left in between. The CDR3 is made up of 16 amino acids. Germline assignment: CDR1 SGHAT and CDR2 FQNNGV. The CDR3 nucleotides read TGTGCCAGCAGCTTAGTGGGGGGCCGCTCCTACAATGAGCAGTTCTTC. It yields the protein CASSLVGGRSYNEQFF. The complete variable domain, with remaining parts taken from reference TRBV11-2 and TRBJ2-1, reads EAGVAQSPRYKIIEKRQSVAFWCNPISGHATLYWYQQILGQGPKLLIQFQNNGVVDDSQLPKDRFSAERLKGVDSTLKIQPAKLEDSAVYLCASSLVGGRSYNEQFFGPGTRLTVL.

This clonotype has a handful of counts. The rearrangement joins TRBV7-2 to TRBJ2-1; perhaps TRBD2 as D (6 bases). The length of the CDR3 is 15 residues. Germline assignment: CDR1 SGHTA and CDR2 FQGNSA. Between the trimmed V and J ends, which lost 0 bases and 0 bases, there was a span of 6 bases. The CDR3 DNA reads as TGTGCCAGCAGCTTAGCAGCGGGCTCCTACAATGAGCAGTTCTTC. It specifies CASSLAAGSYNEQFF.

As concerns this clonotype: Being one base from a much bigger clone, this may be a read error. This chain connects TRBV4-1 to TRBJ2-4; TRBD1 aligns across 7 bases. There are 15 residues in the CDR3. Germline lookup yields CDR1 MGHRA and CDR2 YSYEKL. CDR3 coding DNA: TGCGCCAGCAGCCGAACACCGGGACAGCCCTACGAGCAGGACTTC. Encoded protein: CASSRTPGQPYEQDF.

The genes are TRBV29-1 and TRBJ2-5, with 9 bases identical to TRBD1. The V segment lost 6 bases and the J segment 11 bases; nucleotides outside the gene matches: 16. Germline-derived CDR1 and CDR2 are SQVTM and ANQGSEA. The CDR3 is 14 residues long. CDR3 sequence (DNA): TGCAGCGTCACGGGACAGGGTGAGGTTATCGGGCAGTACTTC. This translates into CSVTGQGEVIGQYF.

This clonotype has a single count. A much larger clone is a single base away; this may be a read error. The chain has TRBV4-1 and TRBJ2-4, with a tentative D call TRBD1 (6 bases). With the DNA end fitting TRBJ2-7 better, the J assignment may be wrong. Germline V gene data show CDR1 as MGHRA and CDR2 as YSYEKL. CDR3 length: 14 amino acids. The CDR3 DNA is TGCGCCAGCAGCCTAGGCAGGGGATCGGGCGAGCAGTACTTC. It yields the protein CASSLGRGSGEQYF.